This TCR beta chain derives from a study of siplizumab effects on memory and regulatory T cells. Overall study results and limits: Assignment to unstimulated subsets succeeded for only a minor fraction of the alloreactive clones. The study found that mappable alloreactive CD4+ clones averaged approximately 69% Treg-derived with siplizumab and approximately 28% in controls. There appeared to be greater diversity in naive T cells than in memory cells, and naive T cells seemed major contributors to the alloresponse.

About this clone itself: Its antigen is unidentified.

Only in-frame clones appear in the TCRdb table, and some are missing; sequencing was by immunoSEQ multiplex PCR. Of more than 85,000 clones in the sample, just under 90% were seen once. This clonotype originated in a human donor in good health. Sequencing was done on a sample of CD4+ T cells sorted from blood.

DNA for the CDR3: TGTGCCAGTAGTTCCACTAAGAGCGTGAACACTGAAGCTTTCTTT. This translates into CASSSTKSVNTEAFF. The chain combines TRBV19 with TRBJ1-1; D is undetermined. The CDR3 has 15 amino acids. V was cut by 5 bases and J by 0 bases, with 13 bases left in between. Per germline, CDR1 LNHDA and CDR2 SQIVND (reference sequence).